These T cell receptor beta chains were read from a single sample in a study of OX40 agonist ivuxolimab in advanced cancers. Assay: immunoSEQ multiplex PCR; the TCRdb copy retains only in-frame clones and omits some. The table lists about 64,000 clones, about 87% of them singletons, with 0.67% in the top ten. Source: CD4+ or CD8+ T cells sorted from blood, taken in a trial of the OX40 agonist ivuxolimab. These receptors were taken from an adult with an advanced solid tumor such as melanoma, head and neck, liver or kidney cancer. The CDR3 runs from the conserved cysteine through the conserved F or W. Fields, in order: D gene, clone size, V gene, J gene, CDR3 protein, CDR3 DNA. The D gene is left open where the match is weak. Size tells how often a clone was seen (once, few, many) or the class of an expanded clone, and some rows leave it out.

D gene: .
clone size: .
V gene: TRBV28
J gene: TRBJ1-4
CDR3 protein: CASSHQDATNEKLFF
CDR3 DNA: TGTGCCAGCAGTCACCAGGACGCAACTAATGAAAAACTGTTTTTT

D gene: TRBD1
clone size: .
V gene: TRBV30
J gene: TRBJ2-1
CDR3 protein: CAWSEQGLEQFF
CDR3 DNA: TGTGCCTGGAGTGAACAGGGGCTTGAGCAGTTCTTC

D gene: TRBD2
clone size: .
V gene: TRBV10-3
J gene: TRBJ2-7
CDR3 protein: CAISETSGRNEQYF
CDR3 DNA: TGTGCCATCAGTGAGACTAGCGGGAGGAACGAGCAGTACTTC

D gene: .
clone size: .
V gene: TRBV5-1
J gene: TRBJ2-7
CDR3 protein: CASSLQGGDEQYF
CDR3 DNA: TGCGCCAGCAGCCTCCAGGGTGGCGACGAGCAGTACTTC

D gene: TRBD1
clone size: once
V gene: TRBV5-4
J gene: TRBJ1-2
CDR3 protein: CASSLDDRGYGYTF
CDR3 DNA: TGCGCCAGCAGCTTGGATGACAGGGGCTATGGCTACACCTTC

D gene: .
clone size: .
V gene: TRBV11-2
J gene: TRBJ2-3
CDR3 protein: CASSFGGDTQYF
CDR3 DNA: TGTGCCAGCAGCTTCGGTGGGGATACGCAGTATTTT

D gene: .
clone size: few
V gene: TRBV2
J gene: TRBJ1-2
CDR3 protein: CASRPQVNYGYTF
CDR3 DNA: TGTGCCAGCAGGCCACAGGTGAACTATGGCTACACCTTC

D gene: .
clone size: .
V gene: TRBV29-1
J gene: TRBJ2-7
CDR3 protein: CSVGGSGGYEQYF
CDR3 DNA: TGCAGCGTTGGGGGGAGTGGTGGCTACGAGCAGTACTTC

D gene: TRBD1
clone size: .
V gene: TRBV19
J gene: TRBJ1-5
CDR3 protein: CASAGTGLGFGGNQPQHF
CDR3 DNA: TGTGCCAGCGCCGGGACAGGTTTGGGTTTCGGTGGAAATCAGCCCCAGCATTTT

D gene: .
clone size: .
V gene: TRBV25-1
J gene: TRBJ2-1
CDR3 protein: CAIGGAGSYNEQFF
CDR3 DNA: TGTGCCATCGGTGGGGCGGGATCCTACAATGAGCAGTTCTTC

D gene: .
clone size: .
V gene: TRBV2
J gene: TRBJ2-1
CDR3 protein: CASSEVRSSYNEQFF
CDR3 DNA: TGTGCCAGCAGTGAAGTGAGAAGCTCCTACAATGAGCAGTTCTTC

D gene: TRBD2
clone size: .
V gene: TRBV7-9
J gene: TRBJ2-1
CDR3 protein: CASSLAKLAGVYEQFF
CDR3 DNA: TGTGCCAGCAGCTTAGCGAAACTAGCGGGAGTCTATGAGCAGTTCTTC

D gene: TRBD1
clone size: .
V gene: TRBV28
J gene: TRBJ2-7
CDR3 protein: CASSLYLQGAYEQYF
CDR3 DNA: TGTGCCAGCAGTTTATATCTACAGGGGGCTTACGAGCAGTACTTC

D gene: TRBD2
clone size: .
V gene: TRBV2
J gene: TRBJ2-7
CDR3 protein: CASSDVAGSSYEQYF
CDR3 DNA: TGTGCCAGCAGTGATGTAGCGGGGAGCTCCTACGAGCAGTACTTC

D gene: TRBD2
clone size: .
V gene: TRBV28
J gene: TRBJ2-1
CDR3 protein: CASRSSGNEQFF
CDR3 DNA: TGTGCCAGCCGCTCTAGCGGGAATGAGCAGTTCTTC

D gene: TRBD1
clone size: .
V gene: TRBV9
J gene: TRBJ1-5
CDR3 protein: CASSLGTGNSNQPQHF
CDR3 DNA: TGTGCCAGCAGCCTCGGGACAGGGAATAGCAATCAGCCCCAGCATTTT

D gene: .
clone size: .
V gene: TRBV11-3
J gene: TRBJ2-3
CDR3 protein: CASSSWDRVGTQYF
CDR3 DNA: TGTGCCAGCAGCTCCTGGGACCGGGTCGGTACGCAGTATTTT

D gene: .
clone size: .
V gene: TRBV6-1
J gene: TRBJ1-5
CDR3 protein: CASNQYGGQPQHF
CDR3 DNA: TGTGCCAGCAACCAGTACGGGGGCCAGCCCCAGCATTTT

D gene: TRBD1
clone size: few
V gene: TRBV4-1
J gene: TRBJ2-2
CDR3 protein: CASSRGQGNTGELFF
CDR3 DNA: TGCGCCAGCAGCCGCGGACAGGGTAACACCGGGGAGCTGTTTTTT

D gene: .
clone size: .
V gene: TRBV2
J gene: TRBJ1-1
CDR3 protein: CASFKGGTEAFF
CDR3 DNA: TGTGCCAGCTTCAAAGGGGGGACTGAAGCTTTCTTT

D gene: TRBD1
clone size: once
V gene: TRBV19
J gene: TRBJ2-3
CDR3 protein: CASSTDRGDTDTQYF
CDR3 DNA: TGTGCCAGTAGTACCGACAGGGGAGACACAGATACGCAGTATTTT

D gene: .
clone size: .
V gene: TRBV25-1
J gene: TRBJ1-5
CDR3 protein: CASTYRAPWHSNQPQHF
CDR3 DNA: TGTGCCAGCACTTATCGGGCCCCGTGGCACAGCAATCAGCCCCAGCATTTT

D gene: .
clone size: .
V gene: TRBV18
J gene: TRBJ2-7
CDR3 protein: CASSLRVGVYEQYF
CDR3 DNA: TGTGCCAGCTCCCTCCGAGTAGGGGTTTACGAGCAGTACTTC

D gene: TRBD2
clone size: .
V gene: TRBV6-6
J gene: TRBJ2-7
CDR3 protein: CASSPGRGGSYEQYF
CDR3 DNA: TGTGCCAGCAGCCCCGGGCGGGGGGGATCCTACGAGCAGTACTTC

D gene: .
clone size: .
V gene: TRBV5-8
J gene: TRBJ1-4
CDR3 protein: CASSWGRSFQGMFF
CDR3 DNA: TGTGCCAGCAGCTGGGGACGCAGCTTTCAAGGGATGTTTTTT

D gene: TRBD2
clone size: .
V gene: TRBV4-1
J gene: TRBJ2-3
CDR3 protein: CASSFSGRGTDTQYF
CDR3 DNA: TGCGCCAGCAGCTTTAGCGGGAGGGGCACAGATACGCAGTATTTT

D gene: .
clone size: few
V gene: TRBV2
J gene: TRBJ1-6
CDR3 protein: CASNWARIDSPLHF
CDR3 DNA: TGTGCCAGCAATTGGGCAAGGATCGATTCACCCCTCCACTTT

D gene: .
clone size: .
V gene: TRBV28
J gene: TRBJ1-2
CDR3 protein: CASSLNDRRYGYTF
CDR3 DNA: TGTGCCAGCAGTCTCAACGACAGGAGATATGGCTACACCTTC

D gene: .
clone size: .
V gene: TRBV4-2
J gene: TRBJ2-1
CDR3 protein: CASSQERLQGYNEQFF
CDR3 DNA: TGTGCCAGCAGCCAAGAGAGGCTCCAAGGCTACAATGAGCAGTTCTTC

D gene: .
clone size: .
V gene: TRBV2
J gene: TRBJ1-2
CDR3 protein: CASSEEAGTHGYTF
CDR3 DNA: TGTGCCAGCAGTGAAGAGGCAGGTACCCATGGCTACACCTTC

D gene: .
clone size: .
V gene: TRBV6-4
J gene: TRBJ2-1
CDR3 protein: CASSSDSSSDEQFF
CDR3 DNA: TGTGCCAGCAGCTCCGACTCTAGCAGCGATGAGCAGTTCTTC

D gene: .
clone size: .
V gene: TRBV2
J gene: TRBJ1-6
CDR3 protein: CASNSRESNNSPLHF
CDR3 DNA: TGTGCCAGCAATTCTCGTGAATCTAATAATTCACCCCTCCACTTT

D gene: .
clone size: .
V gene: TRBV30
J gene: TRBJ2-5
CDR3 protein: CAWTVTFQTQYF
CDR3 DNA: TGTGCCTGGACAGTCACCTTCCAGACCCAGTACTTC